This is a list of T cell receptor beta chains from one sample in a study of cytomegalovirus exposure and HLA in healthy donors. TCRdb's copy holds only in-frame clones and misses some; the assay was immunoSEQ multiplex PCR. This sample's table reports 90,000 to 150,000 clones. The sequenced sample consisted of PBMCs. These receptors were collected from a young man in good health and CMV-seronegative. CDR3s include the opening cysteine and the closing phenylalanine or tryptophan. D genes are given only for firm matches.

d_call	j_call	v_call	cdr3_aa	cdr3_nt
TRBD2	TRBJ2-3	TRBV5-6	CASSVRRAGGVTDTQYF	TGTGCCAGCAGCGTGCGGAGGGCGGGGGGGGTCACAGATACGCAGTATTTT
-	TRBJ1-2	TRBV9	CASSVDGNSYGYTF	TGTGCCAGCAGCGTAGACGGGAACTCCTATGGCTACACCTTC
TRBD2	TRBJ2-7	TRBV10-3	CAISPSGGYEQYF	TGTGCCATCAGTCCATCGGGGGGCTACGAGCAGTACTTC
TRBD1	TRBJ2-3	TRBV29-1	CSVDTGARTDTQYF	TGCAGCGTGGATACAGGGGCCCGCACAGATACGCAGTATTTT
-	TRBJ1-1	TRBV14	CASSLQGGPSEAFF	TGTGCCAGCAGCTTACAAGGTGGGCCGAGCGAAGCTTTCTTT
-	TRBJ1-1	TRBV6-6	CASGSYRENTEAFF	TGTGCCAGCGGTTCATACAGGGAGAACACTGAAGCTTTCTTT
-	TRBJ1-2	TRBV13	CASSLAAGTGRYTF	TGTGCCAGCAGCTTAGCGGCGGGGACGGGGCGCTACACCTTC
-	TRBJ1-2	TRBV2	CASRGGGSSLGNGYTF	TGTGCCAGCCGGGGGGGTGGGAGTTCTCTTGGGAATGGCTACACCTTC
-	TRBJ2-7	TRBV6-1	CASTTAPNLYEQYF	TGTGCCAGCACGACAGCCCCCAACTTGTACGAGCAGTACTTC
-	TRBJ1-3	TRBV30	CAWSVRRGGRNTIYF	TGTGCCTGGAGTGTACGCCGGGGGGGACGGAACACCATATATTTT
-	TRBJ2-3	TRBV18	CASSPTGMGTDTQYF	TGTGCCAGCTCACCAACGGGAATGGGCACAGATACGCAGTATTTT
TRBD2	TRBJ2-1	TRBV2	CASNFGLAINEQFF	TGTGCCAGCAATTTCGGACTAGCAATAAATGAGCAGTTCTTC
-	TRBJ1-1	TRBV6-6	CASSSQGNTEAFF	TGTGCCAGCAGTTCTCAGGGTAACACTGAAGCTTTCTTT
-	TRBJ2-7	TRBV5-1	CASRAVGPPWDEQYF	TGCGCCAGTCGCGCTGTTGGGCCCCCCTGGGACGAGCAGTACTTC
-	TRBJ1-1	TRBV29-1	CSAGQNTEAFF	TGCAGCGCAGGCCAGAACACTGAAGCTTTCTTT
-	TRBJ2-1	TRBV5-1	CASSLGSYYNEQFF	TGCGCCAGCAGCTTGGGGAGCTACTACAATGAGCAGTTCTTC
-	TRBJ2-3	TRBV10-1	CASSEVPSSTDTQYF	TGCGCCAGCAGTGAAGTTCCTAGCTCGACAGATACGCAGTATTTT
TRBD2	TRBJ2-1	TRBV27	CASGRGAGVWNEQFF	TGTGCCAGCGGAAGGGGAGCGGGAGTTTGGAATGAGCAGTTCTTC